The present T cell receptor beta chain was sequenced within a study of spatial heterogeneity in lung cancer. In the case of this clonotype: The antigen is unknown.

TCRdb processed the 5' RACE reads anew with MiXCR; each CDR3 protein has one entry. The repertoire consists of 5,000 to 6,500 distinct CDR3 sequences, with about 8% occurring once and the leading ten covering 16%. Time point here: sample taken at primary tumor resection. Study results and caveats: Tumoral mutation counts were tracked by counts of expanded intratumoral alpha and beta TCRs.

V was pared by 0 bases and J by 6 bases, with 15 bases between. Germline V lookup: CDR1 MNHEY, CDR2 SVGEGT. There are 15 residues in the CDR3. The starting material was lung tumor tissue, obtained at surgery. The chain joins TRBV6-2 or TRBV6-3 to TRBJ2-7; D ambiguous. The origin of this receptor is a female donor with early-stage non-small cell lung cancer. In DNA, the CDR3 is TGTGCCAGCAGTTACTCGTTGGACCGTCTTGGCGAGCAGTACTTC. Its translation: CASSYSLDRLGEQYF.